This T cell receptor beta chain comes out of a study of blood T cell repertoires in COVID-19. Study-wide context: Sites in the United States, Italy and Spain provided acute and convalescent COVID-19 samples. From T cells, B-cell-depleted T cells, or PBMCs came the material, which was cDNA or gDNA.

Authors' processing steps: How many nucleated cells were present was estimated from reference gene primer amplification. Clones were sequenced by immunoSEQ multiplex PCR, and TCRdb holds only the in-frame ones, with some missing. That table gives V, J and clone size, and the DNA gave D and trimming. Found here are about 160,000 clones, approximately 91% of them singletons; the top ten hold about 2.3%. This CDR3 region has 15 residues. Trimming at V came to 5 bases and at J to 0 bases, leaving 6 bases not matched to a gene. Germline V gives CDR1 KGHSH, CDR2 LQKENI. This clone showed up just a few times.

The chain recombines TRBV18 with TRBJ1-1; TRBD1 aligns across 7 bases. The sample consisted of peripheral blood. The sequence came from a young man with acute or convalescent COVID-19. The DNA of the CDR3 is TGTGCCAGCTCAACCGACAGGGTGATGAACACTGAAGCTTTCTTT. Protein sequence: CASSTDRVMNTEAFF. Supplemented by reference TRBV18 and TRBJ1-1, the full variable domain reads NAGVMQNPRHLVRRRGQEARLRCSPMKGHSHVYWYRQLPEEGLKFMVYLQKENIIDESGMPKERFSAEFPKEGPSILRIQQVVRGDSAAYFCASSTDRVMNTEAFFGQGTRLTVV.